This record concerns one T cell receptor (beta chain) sequence. Per the authors' pipeline: It was from reference gene primer amplification that nucleated cell counts were estimated. Clones were read by immunoSEQ multiplex PCR, and TCRdb kept only the in-frame ones, dropping some. The V and J calls and clone size come from that table; D and trimming were worked out from the DNA. Of hundreds of thousands of clones listed, 90% were seen once; the top ten hold 2% to 3%. The record originates from a study of blood T cell repertoires in COVID-19. Trimming left V 6 bases short and J 0 bases short, with 11 bases between. CDR3 size: 14 residues. Germline CDR1 LNHDA, CDR2 SQIVND (reference sequence).

The rearrangement joins TRBV19 to TRBJ1-1; D might be TRBD1 (5 bases). This sequence was found in a man in his sixties who had recovered from COVID-19. Sequencing was done on a sample of PBMCs or T cells enriched from blood (not recorded which). CDR3: CASREGLVNTEAFF. Written as DNA, the CDR3 is TGTGCCAGTAGGGAGGGGTTGGTGAACACTGAAGCTTTCTTT.